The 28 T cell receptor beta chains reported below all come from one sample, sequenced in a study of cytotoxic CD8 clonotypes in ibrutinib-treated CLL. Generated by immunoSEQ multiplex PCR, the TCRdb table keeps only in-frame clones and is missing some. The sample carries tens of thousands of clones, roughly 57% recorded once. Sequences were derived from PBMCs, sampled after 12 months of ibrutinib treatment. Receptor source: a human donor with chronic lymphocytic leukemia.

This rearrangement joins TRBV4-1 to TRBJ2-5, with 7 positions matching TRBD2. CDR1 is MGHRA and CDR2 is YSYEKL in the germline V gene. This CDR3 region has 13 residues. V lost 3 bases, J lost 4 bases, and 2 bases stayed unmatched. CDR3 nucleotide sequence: TGCGCCAGCAGCCAGGGGGGGGGAGAGACCCAGTACTTC. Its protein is CASSQGGGETQYF.

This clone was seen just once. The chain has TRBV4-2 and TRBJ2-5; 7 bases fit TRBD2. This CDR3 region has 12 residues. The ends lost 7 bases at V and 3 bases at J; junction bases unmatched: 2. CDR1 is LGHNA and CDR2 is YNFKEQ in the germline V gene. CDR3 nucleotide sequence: TGTGCCAGCAAGGGACTAAAAGAGACCCAGTACTTC. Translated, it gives CASKGLKETQYF.

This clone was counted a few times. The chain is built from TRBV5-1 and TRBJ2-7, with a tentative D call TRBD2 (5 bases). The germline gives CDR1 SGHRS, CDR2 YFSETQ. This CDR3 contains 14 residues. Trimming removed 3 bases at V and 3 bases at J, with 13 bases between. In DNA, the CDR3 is TGCGCCAGCAGCTGGACGGGCGGGCACTACGAGCAGTACTTC. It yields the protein CASSWTGGHYEQYF.

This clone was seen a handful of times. The CDR3 sequence: CASRATDQPQHF. The CDR3, as DNA: TGTGCCAGCAGAGCGACAGATCAGCCCCAGCATTTT. The genes are TRBV2 and TRBJ1-5, with D maybe TRBD1 (5 bases). V lost 6 bases and J 5 bases, leaving 8 bases between the germline ends. The CDR3 runs to 12 residues. Germline V gives CDR1 SNHLY, CDR2 FYNNEI.

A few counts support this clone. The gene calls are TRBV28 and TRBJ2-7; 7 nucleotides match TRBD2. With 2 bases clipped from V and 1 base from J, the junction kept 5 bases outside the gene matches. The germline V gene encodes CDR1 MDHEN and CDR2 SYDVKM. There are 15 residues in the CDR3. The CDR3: CASSLGGSSSYEQYF. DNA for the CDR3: TGTGCCAGCAGTTTAGGCGGGAGTAGTTCCTACGAGCAGTACTTC.

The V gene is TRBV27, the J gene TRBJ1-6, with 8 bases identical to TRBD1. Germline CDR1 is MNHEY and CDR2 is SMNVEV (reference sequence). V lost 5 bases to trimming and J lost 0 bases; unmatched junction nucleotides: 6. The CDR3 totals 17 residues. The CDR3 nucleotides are TGTGCCAGCAGTCCCTACCAGGGGGCCTCCTATAATTCACCCCTCCACTTT. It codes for CASSPYQGASYNSPLHF.

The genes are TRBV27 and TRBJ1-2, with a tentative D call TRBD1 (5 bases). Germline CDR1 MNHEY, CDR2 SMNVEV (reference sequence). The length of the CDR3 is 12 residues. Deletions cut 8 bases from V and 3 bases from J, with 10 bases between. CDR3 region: CASGGTHYGYTF. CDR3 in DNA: TGTGCCAGCGGCGGGACCCACTATGGCTACACCTTC.

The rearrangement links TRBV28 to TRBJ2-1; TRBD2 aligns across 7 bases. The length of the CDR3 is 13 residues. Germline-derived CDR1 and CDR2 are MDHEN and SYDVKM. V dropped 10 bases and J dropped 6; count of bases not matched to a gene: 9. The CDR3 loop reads CATRERGFNEQFF. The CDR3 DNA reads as TGTGCCACCCGGGAGCGGGGCTTCAATGAGCAGTTCTTC.

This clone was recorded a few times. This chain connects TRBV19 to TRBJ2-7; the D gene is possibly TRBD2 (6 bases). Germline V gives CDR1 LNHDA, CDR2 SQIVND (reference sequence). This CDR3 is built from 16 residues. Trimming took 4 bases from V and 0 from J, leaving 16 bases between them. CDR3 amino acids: CASSRRGAKSSYEQYF. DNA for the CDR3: TGTGCCAGTAGTAGGAGGGGAGCGAAGAGCTCCTACGAGCAGTACTTC.

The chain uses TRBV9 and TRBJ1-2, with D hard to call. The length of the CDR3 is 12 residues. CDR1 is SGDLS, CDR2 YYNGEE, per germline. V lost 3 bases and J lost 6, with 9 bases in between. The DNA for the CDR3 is TGTGCCAGCAGCGCAGTCAGAGATGGCTACACCTTC. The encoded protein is CASSAVRDGYTF. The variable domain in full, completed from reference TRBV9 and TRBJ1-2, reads DSGVTQTPKHLITATGQRVTLRCSPRSGDLSVYWYQQSLDQGLQFLIQYYNGEERAKGNILERFSAQQFPDLHSELNLSSLELGDSALYFCASSAVRDGYTFGSGTRLTVV.

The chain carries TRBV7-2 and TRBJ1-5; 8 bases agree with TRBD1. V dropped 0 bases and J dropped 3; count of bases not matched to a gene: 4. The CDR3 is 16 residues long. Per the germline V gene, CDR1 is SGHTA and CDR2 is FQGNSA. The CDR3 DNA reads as TGTGCCAGCAGCTTAGCAGGACAGGGTAACAATCAGCCCCAGCATTTT. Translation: CASSLAGQGNNQPQHF.

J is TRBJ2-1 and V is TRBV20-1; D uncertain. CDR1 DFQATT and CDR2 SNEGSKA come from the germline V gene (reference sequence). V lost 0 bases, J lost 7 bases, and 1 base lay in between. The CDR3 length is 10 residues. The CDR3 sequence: CSARENEQFF. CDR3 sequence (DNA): TGCAGTGCTAGAGAAAATGAGCAGTTCTTC.

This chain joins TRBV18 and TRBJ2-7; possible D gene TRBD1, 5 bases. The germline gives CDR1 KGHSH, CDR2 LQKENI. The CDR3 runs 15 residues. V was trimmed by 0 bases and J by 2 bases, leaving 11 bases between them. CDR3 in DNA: TGTGCCAGCTCACCACCAAAGGGGCCCACCTACGAGCAGTACTTC. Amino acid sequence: CASSPPKGPTYEQYF.

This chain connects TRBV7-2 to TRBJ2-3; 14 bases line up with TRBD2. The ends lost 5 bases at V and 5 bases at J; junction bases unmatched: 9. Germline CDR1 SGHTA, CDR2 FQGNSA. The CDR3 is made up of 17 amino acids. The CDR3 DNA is TGTGCCAGCAGCGAAGGGACTAGCGGGAGCATCTTAGATACGCAGTATTTT. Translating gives CASSEGTSGSILDTQYF.

The CDR3 here is CASSKTPSRGSTDTQYF. CDR3 DNA sequence: TGTGCCAGCAGCAAGACCCCCTCTCGCGGGAGTACAGATACGCAGTATTTT. V usage is TRBV11-2 and J usage is TRBJ2-3; 7 nucleotides match TRBD2. The CDR3 length is 17 residues. The V segment lost 5 bases and the J segment 3 bases; nucleotides outside the gene matches: 14. Germline values: CDR1 SGHAT, CDR2 FQNNGV. Looking up the rest from reference TRBV11-2 and TRBJ2-3 gives the full variable domain: EAGVAQSPRYKIIEKRQSVAFWCNPISGHATLYWYQQILGQGPKLLIQFQNNGVVDDSQLPKDRFSAERLKGVDSTLKIQPAKLEDSAVYLCASSKTPSRGSTDTQYFGPGTRLTVL.

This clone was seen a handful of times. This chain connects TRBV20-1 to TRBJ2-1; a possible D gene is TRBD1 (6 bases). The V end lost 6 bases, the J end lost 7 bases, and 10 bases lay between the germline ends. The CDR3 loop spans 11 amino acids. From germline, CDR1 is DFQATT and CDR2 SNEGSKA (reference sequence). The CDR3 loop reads CSARGRNEQFF. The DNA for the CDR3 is TGCAGTGCCAGGGGTAGGAATGAGCAGTTCTTC.

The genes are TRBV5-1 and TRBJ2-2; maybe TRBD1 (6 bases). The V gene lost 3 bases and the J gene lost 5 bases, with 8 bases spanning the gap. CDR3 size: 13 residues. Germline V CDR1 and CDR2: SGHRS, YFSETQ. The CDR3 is CASSSQGTGELFF. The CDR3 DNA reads TGCGCCAGCAGCTCACAGGGAACCGGGGAGCTGTTTTTT.

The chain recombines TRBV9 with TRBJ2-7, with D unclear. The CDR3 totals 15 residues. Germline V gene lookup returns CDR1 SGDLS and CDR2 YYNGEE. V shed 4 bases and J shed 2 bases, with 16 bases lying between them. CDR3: CASSPFPDGTYEQYF. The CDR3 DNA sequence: TGTGCCAGCAGCCCTTTTCCCGACGGAACCTACGAGCAGTACTTC. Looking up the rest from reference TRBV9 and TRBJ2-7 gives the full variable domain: DSGVTQTPKHLITATGQRVTLRCSPRSGDLSVYWYQQSLDQGLQFLIQYYNGEERAKGNILERFSAQQFPDLHSELNLSSLELGDSALYFCASSPFPDGTYEQYFGPGTRLTVT.

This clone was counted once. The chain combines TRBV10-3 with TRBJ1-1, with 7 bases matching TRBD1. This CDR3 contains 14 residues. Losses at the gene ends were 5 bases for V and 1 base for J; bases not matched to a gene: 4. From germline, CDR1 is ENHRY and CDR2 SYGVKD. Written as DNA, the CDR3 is TGTGCCATCAGTCAAACAGGGGCGAACACTGAAGCTTTCTTT. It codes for CAISQTGANTEAFF.

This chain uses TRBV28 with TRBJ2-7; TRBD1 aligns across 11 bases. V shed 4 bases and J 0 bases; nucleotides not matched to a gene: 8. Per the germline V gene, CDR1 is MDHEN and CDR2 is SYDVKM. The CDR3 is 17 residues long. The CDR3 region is CASSSGQGALNSYEQYF. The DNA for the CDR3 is TGTGCCAGCAGTTCAGGACAGGGGGCCTTAAACTCCTACGAGCAGTACTTC. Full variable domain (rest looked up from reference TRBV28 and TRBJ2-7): DVKVTQSSRYLVKRTGEKVFLECVQDMDHENMFWYRQDPGLGLRLIYFSYDVKMKEKGDIPEGYSVSREKKERFSLILESASTNQTSMYLCASSSGQGALNSYEQYFGPGTRLTVT.

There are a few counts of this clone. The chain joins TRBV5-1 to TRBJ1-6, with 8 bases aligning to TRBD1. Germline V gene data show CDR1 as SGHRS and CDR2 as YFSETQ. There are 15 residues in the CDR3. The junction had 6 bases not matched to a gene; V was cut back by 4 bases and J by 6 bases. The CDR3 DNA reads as TGCGCCAGCAGCCCATCCGGACAGGGTAATTCACCCCTCCACTTT. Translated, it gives CASSPSGQGNSPLHF.

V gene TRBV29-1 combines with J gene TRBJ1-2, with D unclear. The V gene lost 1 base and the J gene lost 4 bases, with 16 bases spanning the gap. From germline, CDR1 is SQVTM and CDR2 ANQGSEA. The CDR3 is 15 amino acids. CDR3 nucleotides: TGCAGCGTTGAAGGAGGCAAGGGCGGGAGCTATGGCTACACCTTC. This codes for CSVEGGKGGSYGYTF.

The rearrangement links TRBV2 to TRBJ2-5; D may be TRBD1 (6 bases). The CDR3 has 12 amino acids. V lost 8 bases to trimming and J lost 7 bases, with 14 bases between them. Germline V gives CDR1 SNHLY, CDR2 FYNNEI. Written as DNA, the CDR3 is TGTGCCAGCGGACAGCCTCAGGGGACCCAGTACTTC. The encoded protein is CASGQPQGTQYF.

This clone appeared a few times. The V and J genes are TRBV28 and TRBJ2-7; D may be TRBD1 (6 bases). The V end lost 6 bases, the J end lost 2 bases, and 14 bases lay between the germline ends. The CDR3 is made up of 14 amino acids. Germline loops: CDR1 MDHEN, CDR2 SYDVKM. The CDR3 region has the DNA TGTGCCAGCAGCTTTACAGGGACAACCTACGAGCAGTACTTC. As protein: CASSFTGTTYEQYF.

The CDR3, as DNA: TGCGCCAGCAGCCCCGGGACAGGGGGAACTGAAGCTTTCTTT. Its translation: CASSPGTGGTEAFF. The chain carries TRBV5-1 and TRBJ1-1, with 11 bases lining up with TRBD1. CDR1 and CDR2 from the germline V gene are SGHRS and YFSETQ. The J segment lost 5 bases and the V segment lost 4 bases, leaving 4 bases of the junction unmatched. CDR3 length: 14 residues. The entire variable domain, with the rest obtained from reference TRBV5-1 and TRBJ1-1, is as follows: KAGVTQTPRYLIKTRGQQVTLSCSPISGHRSVSWYQQTPGQGLQFLFEYFSETQRNKGNFPGRFSGRQFSNSRSEMNVSTLELGDSALYLCASSPGTGGTEAFFGQGTRLTVV.

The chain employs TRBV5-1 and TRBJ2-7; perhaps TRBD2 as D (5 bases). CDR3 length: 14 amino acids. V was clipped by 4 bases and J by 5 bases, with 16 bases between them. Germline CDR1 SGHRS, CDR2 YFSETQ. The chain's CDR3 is CASSPGSPGNEQYF. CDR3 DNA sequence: TGCGCCAGCAGCCCGGGCAGCCCGGGGAACGAGCAGTACTTC.

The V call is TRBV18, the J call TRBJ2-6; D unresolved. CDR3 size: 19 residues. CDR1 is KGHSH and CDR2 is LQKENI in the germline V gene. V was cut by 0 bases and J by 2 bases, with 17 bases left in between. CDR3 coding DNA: TGTGCCAGCTCACCACCGAAGGTTAACATTCATACTGGGGCCAACGTCCTGACTTTC. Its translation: CASSPPKVNIHTGANVLTF.

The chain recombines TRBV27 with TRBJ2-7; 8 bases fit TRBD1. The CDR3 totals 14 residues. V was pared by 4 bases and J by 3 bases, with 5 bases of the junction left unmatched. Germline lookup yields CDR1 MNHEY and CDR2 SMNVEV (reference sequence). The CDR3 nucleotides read TGTGCCAGCAGTTCGGACAGGGTGGGCTACGAGCAGTACTTC. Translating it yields CASSSDRVGYEQYF.